The sample holds a few counts of the clone carrying this TCR beta chain. What it binds is not known. This sample is part of a study of post-analysis software for immune sequencing data. General study points: When patients were compared with controls, 4 or 5 TRBV segments were more frequent, TRBV5-6, TRBV5-1 and TRBV20-1 among them. Samples made in the same batch grouped tightly together by F measure.

cDNA libraries of TCR beta carried unique molecular identifiers. TCRdb ran MiXCR on the PCR reads and lists one entry per CDR3 protein. The table lists 350,000 to 500,000 distinct CDR3 sequences, approximately 39% of them singletons. CDR1 and CDR2 (germline): MNHEY, SMNVEV (reference sequence). V was clipped by 5 bases and J by 7 bases; unmatched bases: 12. The CDR3 is made up of 17 amino acids. The specimen sequenced was blood. The origin of this receptor is a girl between 2 and 10 years old with multiple sclerosis. The chain links TRBV27 to TRBJ2-1, with 12 bases identical to TRBD2. CDR3 bases: TGTGCCAGCAGTACCCGACTAGCGGGGGCCAAGGGGAATGAGCAGTTCTTC. It encodes CASSTRLAGAKGNEQFF.